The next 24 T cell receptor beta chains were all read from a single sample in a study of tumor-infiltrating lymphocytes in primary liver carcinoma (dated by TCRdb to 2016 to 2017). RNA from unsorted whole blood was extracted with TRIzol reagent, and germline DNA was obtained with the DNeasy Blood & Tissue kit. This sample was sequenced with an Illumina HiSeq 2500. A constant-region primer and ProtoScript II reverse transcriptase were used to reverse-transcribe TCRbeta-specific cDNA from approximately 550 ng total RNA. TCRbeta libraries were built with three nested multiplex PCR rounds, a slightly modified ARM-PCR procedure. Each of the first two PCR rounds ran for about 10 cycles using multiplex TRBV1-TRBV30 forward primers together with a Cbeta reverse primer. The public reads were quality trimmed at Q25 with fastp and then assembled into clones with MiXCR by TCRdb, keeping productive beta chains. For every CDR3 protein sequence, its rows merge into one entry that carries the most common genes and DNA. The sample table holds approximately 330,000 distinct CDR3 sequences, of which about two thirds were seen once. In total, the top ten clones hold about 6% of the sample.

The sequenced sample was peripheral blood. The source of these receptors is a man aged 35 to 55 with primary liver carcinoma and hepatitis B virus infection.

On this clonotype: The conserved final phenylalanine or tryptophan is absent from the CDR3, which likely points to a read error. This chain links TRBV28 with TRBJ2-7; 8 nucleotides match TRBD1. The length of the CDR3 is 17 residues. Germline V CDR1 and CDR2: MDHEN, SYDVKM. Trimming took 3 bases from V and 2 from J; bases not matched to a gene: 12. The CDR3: CASSFWGMTGEPYEQYL. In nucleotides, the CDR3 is TGTGCCAGCAGTTTTTGGGGAATGACAGGGGAGCCCTACGAGCAGTACTTA.

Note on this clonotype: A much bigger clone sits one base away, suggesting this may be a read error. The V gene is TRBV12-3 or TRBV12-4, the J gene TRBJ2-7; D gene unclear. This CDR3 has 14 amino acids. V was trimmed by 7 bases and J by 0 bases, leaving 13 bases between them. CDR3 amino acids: CASMPPSASYEQYF. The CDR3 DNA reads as TGTGCCAGCATGCCTCCCAGCGCCTCCTACGAGCAGTACTTC.

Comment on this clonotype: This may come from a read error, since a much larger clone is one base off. CDR3: CASSPGLLSYNEQFF. Here the CDR3 DNA reads TGTGCCAGCAGCCCCGGACTCCTCTCCTACAATGAGCAGTTCTTC. The chain combines TRBV5-5 with TRBJ2-1; possibly TRBD2 for D (5 bases). This CDR3 is built from 15 residues. Deletions cut 4 bases from V and 0 bases from J, with 11 bases between. Germline CDR1 reads SGHKS; CDR2 reads YYEKEE (reference sequence).

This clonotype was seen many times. The CDR3 nucleotides are TGCGCCAGCAGCCGCGGGACAGGGGATCAGCCCCAGCATTTT. Translated: CASSRGTGDQPQHF. The chain couples TRBV4-1 to TRBJ1-5, with TRBD1 identical over 10 bases. Germline CDR1 reads MGHRA; CDR2 reads YSYEKL. The CDR3 has 14 residues. Trimming removed 4 bases from V and 5 bases from J; junction bases left unmatched: 2.

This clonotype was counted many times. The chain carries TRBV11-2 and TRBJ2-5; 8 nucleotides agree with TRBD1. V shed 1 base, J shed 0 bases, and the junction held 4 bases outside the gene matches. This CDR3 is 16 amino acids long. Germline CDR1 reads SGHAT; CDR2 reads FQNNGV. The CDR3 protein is CASSLGDRKNQETQYF. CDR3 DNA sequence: TGTGCCAGCAGCTTAGGGGACAGGAAAAACCAAGAGACCCAGTACTTC.

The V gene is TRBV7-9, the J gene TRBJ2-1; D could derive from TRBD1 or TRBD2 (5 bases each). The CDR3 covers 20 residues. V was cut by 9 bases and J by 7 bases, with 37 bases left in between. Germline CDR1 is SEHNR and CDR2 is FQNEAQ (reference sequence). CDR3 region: CASRSFPSSPGQAMKNEQFF. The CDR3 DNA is TGTGCCAGTAGAAGTTTCCCGTCCTCCCCGGGGCAGGCGATGAAAAATGAGCAGTTCTTC.

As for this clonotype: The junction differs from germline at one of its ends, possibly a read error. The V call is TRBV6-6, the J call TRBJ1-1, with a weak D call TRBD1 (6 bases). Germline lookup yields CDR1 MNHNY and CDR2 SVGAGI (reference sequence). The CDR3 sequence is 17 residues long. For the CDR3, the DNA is TGTGCCAACAGTCCGTCGCCAGGGGAAAAGGCGGGGACTGAAGCTTTCTTT. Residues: CANSPSPGEKAGTEAFF.

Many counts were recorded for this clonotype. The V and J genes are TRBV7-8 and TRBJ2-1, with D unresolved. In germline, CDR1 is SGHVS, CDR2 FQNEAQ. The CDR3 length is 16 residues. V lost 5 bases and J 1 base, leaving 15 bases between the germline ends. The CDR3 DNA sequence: TGTGCCAGCAGCGCAAGCAGACTCGTTTCCTACAATGAGCAGTTCTTC. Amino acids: CASSASRLVSYNEQFF.

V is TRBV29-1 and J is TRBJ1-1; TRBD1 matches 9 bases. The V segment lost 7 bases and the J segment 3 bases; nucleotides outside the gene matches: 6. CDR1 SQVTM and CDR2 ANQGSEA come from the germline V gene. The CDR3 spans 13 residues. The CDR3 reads CSARTGEDTEAFF. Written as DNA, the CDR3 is TGCAGCGCCCGGACAGGGGAGGACACTGAAGCTTTCTTT.

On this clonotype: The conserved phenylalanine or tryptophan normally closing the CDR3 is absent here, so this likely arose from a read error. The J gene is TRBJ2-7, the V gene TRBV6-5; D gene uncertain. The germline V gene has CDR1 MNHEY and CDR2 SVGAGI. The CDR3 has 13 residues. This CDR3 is CVSSYAASYEQYL. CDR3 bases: TGTGTCAGCAGTTACGCCGCCTCCTACGAGCAGTACCTC.

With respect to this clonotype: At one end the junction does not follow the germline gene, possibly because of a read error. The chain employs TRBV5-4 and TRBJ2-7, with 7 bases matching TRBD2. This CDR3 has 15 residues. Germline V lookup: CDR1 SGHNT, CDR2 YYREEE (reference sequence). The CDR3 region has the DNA TGTGCTAGCAGTTTGGATCGCGGGAGCCCCTACGAGCAGTACTTC. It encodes CASSLDRGSPYEQYF. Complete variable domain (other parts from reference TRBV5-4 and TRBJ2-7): ETGVTQSPTHLIKTRGQQVTLRCSSQSGHNTVSWYQQALGQGPQFIFQYYREEENGRGNFPPRFSGLQFPNYSSELNVNALELDDSALYLCASSLDRGSPYEQYFGPGTRLTVT.

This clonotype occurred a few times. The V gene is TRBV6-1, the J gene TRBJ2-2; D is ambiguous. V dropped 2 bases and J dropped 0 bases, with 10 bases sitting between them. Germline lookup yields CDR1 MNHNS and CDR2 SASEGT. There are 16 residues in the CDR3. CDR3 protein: CASSERADPNTGELFF. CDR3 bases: TGTGCCAGCAGTGAAAGGGCGGACCCGAACACCGGGGAGCTGTTTTTT.

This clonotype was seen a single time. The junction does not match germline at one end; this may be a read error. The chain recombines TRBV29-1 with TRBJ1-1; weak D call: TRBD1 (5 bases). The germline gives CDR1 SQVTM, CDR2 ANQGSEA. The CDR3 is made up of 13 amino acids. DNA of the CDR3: TGCAGCGTTGATGGACACCTGAACTCTGAAGCTTTCTTT. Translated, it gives CSVDGHLNSEAFF.

The CDR3 sequence: CAISSSGPSRGEQFF. The CDR3 DNA reads TGTGCCATCAGTTCTAGCGGACCTAGTCGTGGTGAGCAGTTCTTC. The rearrangement joins TRBV10-3 to TRBJ2-1, with 7 positions matching TRBD2. CDR3 size: 15 residues. Losses at the gene ends were 5 bases for V and 9 bases for J; bases not matched to a gene: 13. Per the germline V gene, CDR1 is ENHRY and CDR2 is SYGVKD.

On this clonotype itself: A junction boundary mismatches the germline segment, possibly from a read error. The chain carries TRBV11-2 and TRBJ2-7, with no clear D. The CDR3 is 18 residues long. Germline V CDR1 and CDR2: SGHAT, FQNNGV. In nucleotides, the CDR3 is TGTGCCAGCAGATTAGCCTCCCCTTCTGCGGTTAACCTCTACGAGCAGTACTTC. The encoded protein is CASRLASPSAVNLYEQYF.

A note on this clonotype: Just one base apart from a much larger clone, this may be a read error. Written as DNA, the CDR3 is TGTGCCAGCCGGGACACCTCCTACGAGCAGTACTTC. It yields the protein CASRDTSYEQYF. The chain couples TRBV6-6 to TRBJ2-7, with D tentatively TRBD1 (6 bases). This CDR3 has 12 amino acids. The germline V gene encodes CDR1 MNHNY and CDR2 SVGAGI (reference sequence). V lost 8 bases and J 0 bases, leaving 8 bases between the germline ends.

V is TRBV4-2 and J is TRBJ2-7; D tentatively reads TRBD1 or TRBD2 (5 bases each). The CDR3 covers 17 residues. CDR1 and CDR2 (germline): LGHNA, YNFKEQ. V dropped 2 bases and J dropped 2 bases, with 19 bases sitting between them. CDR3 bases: TGTGCCAGCAGCCAAACGACCTCGGGACGGATGACCTACGAGCAGTACTTC. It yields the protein CASSQTTSGRMTYEQYF.

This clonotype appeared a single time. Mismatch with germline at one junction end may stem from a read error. CDR3 nucleotide sequence: TGTGCCATCAGTTGGCTAGCGGGAAGCACCGGGGAGCTGTTTTTT. It encodes CAISWLAGSTGELFF. This chain connects TRBV2 to TRBJ2-2, with TRBD2 matching over 9 bases. Germline V CDR1 and CDR2: SNHLY, FYNNEI. The CDR3 runs to 15 residues.

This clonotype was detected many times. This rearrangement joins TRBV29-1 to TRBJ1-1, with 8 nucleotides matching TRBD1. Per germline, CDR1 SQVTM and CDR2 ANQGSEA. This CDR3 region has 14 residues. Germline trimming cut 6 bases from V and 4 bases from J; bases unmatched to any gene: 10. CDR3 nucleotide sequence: TGCAGCGTCAGCCAGACAGGGGTGAGCACTGAAGCTTTCTTT. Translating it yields CSVSQTGVSTEAFF. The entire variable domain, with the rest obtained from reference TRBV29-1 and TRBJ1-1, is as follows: SAVISQKPSRDICQRGTSLTIQCQVDSQVTMMFWYRQQPGQSLTLIATANQGSEATYESGFVIDKFPISRPNLTFSTLTVSNMSPEDSSIYLCSVSQTGVSTEAFFGQGTRLTVV.

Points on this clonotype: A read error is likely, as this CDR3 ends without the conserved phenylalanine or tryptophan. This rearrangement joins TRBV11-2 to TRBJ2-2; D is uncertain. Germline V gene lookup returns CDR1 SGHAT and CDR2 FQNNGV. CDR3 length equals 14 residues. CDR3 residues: CAISLIDIPGELFL. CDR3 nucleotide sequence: TGTGCCATCAGCTTAATCGATATTCCCGGGGAGCTGTTTCTT.

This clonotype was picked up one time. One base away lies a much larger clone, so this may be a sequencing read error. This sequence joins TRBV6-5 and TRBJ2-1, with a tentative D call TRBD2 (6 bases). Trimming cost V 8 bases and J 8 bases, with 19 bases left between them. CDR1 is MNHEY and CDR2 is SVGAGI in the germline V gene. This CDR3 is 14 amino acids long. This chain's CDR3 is CASSNRRGGDEQFF. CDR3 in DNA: TGTGCCAGCTCCAACAGGAGAGGAGGGGATGAGCAGTTCTTC.

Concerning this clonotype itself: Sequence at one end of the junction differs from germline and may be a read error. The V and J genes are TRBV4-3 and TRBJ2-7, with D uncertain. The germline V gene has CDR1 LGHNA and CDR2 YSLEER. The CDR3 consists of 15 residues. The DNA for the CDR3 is TGCTCCAGCAGCCCATTTGGCAGACCGGGTTACGAGCAGTACTTC. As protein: CSSSPFGRPGYEQYF.

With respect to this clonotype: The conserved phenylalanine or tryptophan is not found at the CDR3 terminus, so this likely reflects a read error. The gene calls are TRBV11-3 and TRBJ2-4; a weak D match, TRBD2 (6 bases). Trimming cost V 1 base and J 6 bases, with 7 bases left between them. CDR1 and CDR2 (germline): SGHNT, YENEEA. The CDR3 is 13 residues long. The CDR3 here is CASSLGRGNIQYS. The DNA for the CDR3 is TGTGCCAGCAGCTTAGGGAGGGGAAACATTCAGTACTCT.

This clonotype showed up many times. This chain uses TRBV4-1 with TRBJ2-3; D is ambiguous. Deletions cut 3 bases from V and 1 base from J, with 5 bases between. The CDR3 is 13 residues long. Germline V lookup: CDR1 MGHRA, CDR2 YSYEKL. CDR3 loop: CASSHPRTDTQYF. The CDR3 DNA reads TGCGCCAGCAGCCACCCTCGCACAGATACGCAGTATTTT.